These T cell receptor beta chains were read from a single sample in a study of blood T cell repertoires in COVID-19. The data were produced by immunoSEQ multiplex PCR, yet TCRdb's version contains in-frame clones alone and is incomplete. The sample contains some 50,000 clones, 75% to 90% of which appear only once. Sequenced input: peripheral blood. Source of these receptors: a human donor in a cohort sampled during active COVID-19. CDR3s include the opening cysteine and the closing phenylalanine or tryptophan. A D gene is named only where the DNA matches it firmly. Size is stated for part of the rows, as once, few or many counts, or as a class when the clone is expanded.

size: -; V: TRBV29-1; J: TRBJ2-1; D: -; DNA: TGCAGCGTTGTTCTAGCAGCTAGCTACAATGAGCAGTTCTTC; CDR3: CSVVLAASYNEQFF
size: -; V: TRBV6-2/TRBV6-3; J: TRBJ2-7; D: -; DNA: TGTGCCAGCAGTTACTCGATGGCGGGTTCCTACGAGCAGTACTTC; CDR3: CASSYSMAGSYEQYF
size: -; V: TRBV2; J: TRBJ2-7; D: -; DNA: TGTGCCAGCAGTGAGGGACTGTCGAACTCCTACGAGCAGTACTTC; CDR3: CASSEGLSNSYEQYF
size: -; V: TRBV9; J: TRBJ2-3; D: TRBD1; DNA: TGTGCCAGCAGCGCCGGACAGGGGGTCCTTAATACAGATACGCAGTATTTT; CDR3: CASSAGQGVLNTDTQYF
size: once; V: TRBV6-5; J: TRBJ1-3; D: -; DNA: TGTGCCAGCAGCTTCTCCCAGGTGGATAGAAACACCATATATTTT; CDR3: CASSFSQVDRNTIYF
size: medium-sized; V: TRBV6-6; J: TRBJ1-5; D: -; DNA: TGTGCCAGCGGACCGCAGGGTCAGCCCCAGCATTTT; CDR3: CASGPQGQPQHF
size: -; V: TRBV30; J: TRBJ2-5; D: -; DNA: TGTGCCTGGAGTATGGACAATCAAGAGACCCAGTACTTC; CDR3: CAWSMDNQETQYF
size: -; V: TRBV6-5; J: TRBJ2-7; D: -; DNA: TGTGCCAGCAGTTACTTCGGGGGTAACTCCTACGAGCAGTACTTC; CDR3: CASSYFGGNSYEQYF
size: -; V: TRBV28; J: TRBJ2-1; D: -; DNA: TGTGCCAGCAGTTTTCCCTCCCACCAAGGGCGGGCTTACAATGAGCAGTTCTTC; CDR3: CASSFPSHQGRAYNEQFF
size: -; V: TRBV7-2; J: TRBJ2-7; D: TRBD1; DNA: TGTGCCAGCAGCCCTCAAGGGGGCTTTGTCTACGAGCAGTACTTC; CDR3: CASSPQGGFVYEQYF
size: few; V: TRBV28; J: TRBJ1-5; D: -; DNA: TGTGCCAGCAGTTTATGGGGGGCAGGTCAGCCCCAGCATTTT; CDR3: CASSLWGAGQPQHF
size: once; V: TRBV4-1; J: TRBJ2-4; D: -; DNA: TGCGCCAGCAGCCGAGTAGAACTAGCCAAAAACATTCAGTACTTC; CDR3: CASSRVELAKNIQYF
size: -; V: TRBV11-2; J: TRBJ1-3; D: -; DNA: TGTGCCAGCAGCTTAGGGGGCAGGGGACGTACTGGAAACACCATATATTTT; CDR3: CASSLGGRGRTGNTIYF
size: -; V: TRBV19; J: TRBJ2-1; D: -; DNA: TGTGCCAGTAGTATAGATGCAGAGGGAAACAATGAGCAGTTCTTC; CDR3: CASSIDAEGNNEQFF
size: once; V: TRBV18; J: TRBJ2-7; D: -; DNA: TGTGCCAGCTCACCAGTAAGGGAGGAGCAGTACTTC; CDR3: CASSPVREEQYF
size: -; V: TRBV5-1; J: TRBJ2-3; D: TRBD2; DNA: TGCGCCAGCAGCTTGGTGGTCCTGGCGGGAGTTGCAGATACGCAGTATTTT; CDR3: CASSLVVLAGVADTQYF
size: -; V: TRBV24-1; J: TRBJ2-1; D: TRBD1; DNA: TGTGCCACCAGTGATTTCATCCGGGACAGGGTAACTGAGCAGTTCTTC; CDR3: CATSDFIRDRVTEQFF
size: -; V: TRBV2; J: TRBJ2-4; D: -; DNA: TGTGCCAGCAGTGAGAAGGGGTTCAGTCTAGCCAAAAACATTCAGTACTTC; CDR3: CASSEKGFSLAKNIQYF
size: once; V: TRBV4-1; J: TRBJ2-4; D: TRBD1; DNA: TGCGCCAGCAGCCAAGTGGGACAGCTTCTAGCCAAAAACATTCAGTACTTC; CDR3: CASSQVGQLLAKNIQYF
size: once; V: TRBV18; J: TRBJ1-1; D: TRBD1; DNA: TGTGCCAGCTCACCACAAATGGGACAGGGGTTGAACACTGAAGCTTTCTTT; CDR3: CASSPQMGQGLNTEAFF
size: -; V: TRBV5-5; J: TRBJ2-2; D: -; DNA: TGTGCCAGCAGCCAGACGAGGACAGAGCACACCGGGGAGCTGTTTTTT; CDR3: CASSQTRTEHTGELFF
size: -; V: TRBV5-6; J: TRBJ1-4; D: TRBD1; DNA: TGTGCCAGCAGCTCGGACAGGGAACGTGAAAAACTGTTTTTT; CDR3: CASSSDREREKLFF
size: once; V: TRBV3-1/TRBV3-2; J: TRBJ2-7; D: -; DNA: TGTGCCAGCAGCCCCCCGGGACATATCTACGAGCAGTACTTC; CDR3: CASSPPGHIYEQYF
size: few; V: TRBV6-6; J: TRBJ2-1; D: -; DNA: TGTGCCAGCAGTATTCCGACGGGGGAGCAGTTCTTC; CDR3: CASSIPTGEQFF
size: -; V: TRBV11-2; J: TRBJ2-1; D: -; DNA: TGTGCCAGCAGCAAACGTGGTTCAGGTTACAGGCATGAGCAGTTCTTC; CDR3: CASSKRGSGYRHEQFF
size: -; V: TRBV3-1/TRBV3-2; J: TRBJ2-5; D: -; DNA: TGTGCCAGCAGCCAAGACCAAGCGGTCCAAGAGACCCAGTACTTC; CDR3: CASSQDQAVQETQYF
size: -; V: TRBV6-2/TRBV6-3; J: TRBJ2-7; D: TRBD1; DNA: TGTGCCAGCAGTTCCCCCGCGGGACAGGGAACCTACGAGCAGTACTTC; CDR3: CASSSPAGQGTYEQYF
size: -; V: TRBV12-3/TRBV12-4; J: TRBJ1-2; D: -; DNA: TGTGCCAGCAGACAGGGTCTCTATGGCTACACCTTC; CDR3: CASRQGLYGYTF
size: -; V: TRBV24-1; J: TRBJ2-1; D: TRBD2; DNA: TGTGCCACCAGTGAAAGGACTAGCGGGAGGTTCAATGAGCAGTTCTTC; CDR3: CATSERTSGRFNEQFF
size: -; V: TRBV19; J: TRBJ1-1; D: -; DNA: TGTGCCAGTAGTATTGGTGCAGGGGCGAACACTGAAGCTTTCTTT; CDR3: CASSIGAGANTEAFF
size: -; V: TRBV5-4; J: TRBJ1-2; D: -; DNA: TGTGCCAGCAGCTTCCGGGGTGGCAACTATGGCTACACCTTC; CDR3: CASSFRGGNYGYTF
size: -; V: TRBV7-8; J: TRBJ2-3; D: -; DNA: TGTGCCAGCAGCTTTCCCCTACGAGATACGCAGTATTTT; CDR3: CASSFPLRDTQYF
size: -; V: TRBV29-1; J: TRBJ1-5; D: TRBD1; DNA: TGCAGCGCCTGGACAGGGACAAATCAGCCCCAGCATTTT; CDR3: CSAWTGTNQPQHF
size: -; V: TRBV6-5; J: TRBJ1-5; D: TRBD1; DNA: TGTGCCAGCAGTATCAGGGGGCTCGGCCAGCCCCAGCATTTT; CDR3: CASSIRGLGQPQHF
size: -; V: TRBV5-1; J: TRBJ2-7; D: TRBD1; DNA: TGCGCCAGCAGAAGGACAGGGGGGGCCTACGAGCAGTACTTC; CDR3: CASRRTGGAYEQYF
size: once; V: TRBV28; J: TRBJ1-2; D: TRBD1; DNA: TGTGCCAGCAGTCAGTTACAGGGGGGTAGTGGGGGCTACACCTTC; CDR3: CASSQLQGGSGGYTF
size: -; V: TRBV29-1; J: TRBJ2-3; D: TRBD1; DNA: TGCAGCGTTGAACGGGACAGGTCTCAGCTTACAGATACGCAGTATTTT; CDR3: CSVERDRSQLTDTQYF
size: few; V: TRBV4-1; J: TRBJ1-6; D: -; DNA: TGCGCCAGCAGCCAAGATCTGGCAGGTCCCAATTCACCCCTCCACTTT; CDR3: CASSQDLAGPNSPLHF
size: -; V: TRBV7-2; J: TRBJ1-2; D: -; DNA: TGTGCCAGCAGCTTTAATTTCCATCCGGCTGCGGGAGGCTACACCTTC; CDR3: CASSFNFHPAAGGYTF
size: -; V: TRBV29-1; J: TRBJ2-7; D: -; DNA: TGCAGCATAAAGACCGGCTCTAGCGAGCAGTACTTC; CDR3: CSIKTGSSEQYF
size: -; V: TRBV28; J: TRBJ1-1; D: TRBD1; DNA: TGTGCCAGCAGTACCTACAGGGGCATGAACACTGAAGCTTTCTTT; CDR3: CASSTYRGMNTEAFF
size: -; V: TRBV2; J: TRBJ1-1; D: -; DNA: TGTGCCAGCAAGTTGTATGGGAGCACTGAAGCTTTCTTT; CDR3: CASKLYGSTEAFF
size: -; V: TRBV9; J: TRBJ2-5; D: -; DNA: TGTGCCAGCAGCGGGACAGCACAAGAGACCCAGTACTTC; CDR3: CASSGTAQETQYF
size: -; V: TRBV2; J: TRBJ2-3; D: TRBD2; DNA: TGTGCCAGCAGTGAAGCCGGACTAGCTAACACAGATACGCAGTATTTT; CDR3: CASSEAGLANTDTQYF
size: -; V: TRBV6-5; J: TRBJ1-3; D: -; DNA: TGTGCCAGCATGATAGACAACTCTGGAAACACCATATATTTT; CDR3: CASMIDNSGNTIYF
size: -; V: TRBV2; J: TRBJ2-2; D: -; DNA: TGTGCCACCAGGGGCGCCGGGGAGCTGTTTTTT; CDR3: CATRGAGELFF
size: -; V: TRBV3-1/TRBV3-2; J: TRBJ2-4; D: -; DNA: TGTGCCAGCAGCCCTACGGGAATCCGAAACATTCAGTACTTC; CDR3: CASSPTGIRNIQYF
size: once; V: TRBV6-6; J: TRBJ1-6; D: TRBD1; DNA: TGTGCCAGCAGCTCTCATCGGGACAGGGTTATGATTGATAATTCACCCCTCCACTTT; CDR3: CASSSHRDRVMIDNSPLHF
size: -; V: TRBV9; J: TRBJ2-3; D: -; DNA: TGTGCCAGCAGCGTCACCAGTTCCCCCACAGATACGCAGTATTTT; CDR3: CASSVTSSPTDTQYF
size: -; V: TRBV3-1/TRBV3-2; J: TRBJ2-2; D: -; DNA: TGTGCCAGCAGCGCCCTCCGGGAGTTACCCCCCGGTGGCACCGGGGAGCTGTTTTTT; CDR3: CASSALRELPPGGTGELFF
size: once; V: TRBV3-1/TRBV3-2; J: TRBJ2-3; D: -; DNA: TGTGCCAGCAGCGGGCAGAATACGCAGTATTTT; CDR3: CASSGQNTQYF
size: -; V: TRBV7-8; J: TRBJ2-1; D: TRBD2; DNA: TGTGCCAGCAGCTTTGAACTAGCGGGATTGGGCGATCTACATGAGCAGTTCTTC; CDR3: CASSFELAGLGDLHEQFF
size: -; V: TRBV27; J: TRBJ1-2; D: -; DNA: TGTGCCAGCAGTTTATCGGGGGCCGTCGATGGCTACACCTTC; CDR3: CASSLSGAVDGYTF
size: -; V: TRBV12-3/TRBV12-4; J: TRBJ2-4; D: -; DNA: TGTGCCAGCAGTTTAGACGGTATTCAGTACTTC; CDR3: CASSLDGIQYF
size: -; V: TRBV28; J: TRBJ2-3; D: TRBD2; DNA: TGTGCCAGCGGGTCTAGCGGGGGGGCAGATACGCAGTATTTT; CDR3: CASGSSGGADTQYF
size: -; V: TRBV19; J: TRBJ1-1; D: -; DNA: TGTGCCAGTAGTATATCCGCGACATATACTCAAGCTTTCTTT; CDR3: CASSISATYTQAFF